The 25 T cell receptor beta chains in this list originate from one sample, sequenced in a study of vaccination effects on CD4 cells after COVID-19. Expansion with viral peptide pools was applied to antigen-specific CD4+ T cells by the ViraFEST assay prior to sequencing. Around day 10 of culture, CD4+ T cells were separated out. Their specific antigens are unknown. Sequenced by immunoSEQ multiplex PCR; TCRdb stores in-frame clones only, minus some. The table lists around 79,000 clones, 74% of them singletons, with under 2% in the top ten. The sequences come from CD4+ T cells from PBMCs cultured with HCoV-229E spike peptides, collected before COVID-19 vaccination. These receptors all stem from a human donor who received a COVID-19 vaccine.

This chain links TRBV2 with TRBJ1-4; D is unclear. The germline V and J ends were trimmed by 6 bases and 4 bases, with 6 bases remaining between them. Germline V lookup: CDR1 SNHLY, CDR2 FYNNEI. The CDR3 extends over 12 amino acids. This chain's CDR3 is CASRRGNEKLFF. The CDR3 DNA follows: TGTGCCAGCAGACGGGGTAATGAAAAACTGTTTTTT.

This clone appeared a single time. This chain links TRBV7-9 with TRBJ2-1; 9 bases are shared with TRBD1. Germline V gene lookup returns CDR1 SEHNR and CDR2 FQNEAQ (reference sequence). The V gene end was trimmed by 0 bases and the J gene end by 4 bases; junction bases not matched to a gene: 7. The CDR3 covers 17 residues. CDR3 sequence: CASSLALRDRVYNEQFF. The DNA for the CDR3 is TGTGCCAGCAGCTTAGCGCTTCGGGACAGGGTATACAATGAGCAGTTCTTC.

The DNA for the CDR3 is TGTGCCAGCAGTTCCGACAGGGGCCCTGAAGCTTTCTTT. It specifies CASSSDRGPEAFF. The gene calls are TRBV6-5 and TRBJ1-1; TRBD1 aligns across 8 bases. V lost 4 bases, J lost 6 bases, and 4 bases stayed unmatched. The germline gives CDR1 MNHEY, CDR2 SVGAGI. The CDR3 is made up of 13 amino acids.

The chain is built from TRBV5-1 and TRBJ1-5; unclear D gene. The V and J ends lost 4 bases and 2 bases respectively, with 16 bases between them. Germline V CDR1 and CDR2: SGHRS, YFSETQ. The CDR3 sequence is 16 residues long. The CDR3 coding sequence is TGCGCCAGCAGCGAAACAGTCTTAGGACGCAATCAGCCCCAGCATTTT. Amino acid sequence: CASSETVLGRNQPQHF.

CDR3 DNA: TGCGCCAGCAGCATTCTCTCACAGGGGAGCACCGGGGAGCTGTTTTTT. Protein sequence: CASSILSQGSTGELFF. The chain joins TRBV5-1 to TRBJ2-2, with TRBD1 matching 7 bases. CDR1 is SGHRS and CDR2 is YFSETQ in the germline V gene. After removal of 4 bases from V and 4 bases from J, the junction contained 10 bases not matched to a gene. The CDR3 contains 16 residues.

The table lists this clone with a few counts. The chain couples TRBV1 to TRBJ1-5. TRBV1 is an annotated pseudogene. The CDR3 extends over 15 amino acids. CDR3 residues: CTSSQSQGFNQPQHF. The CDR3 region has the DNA TGCACCAGCAGCCAATCTCAAGGCTTTAATCAGCCCCAGCATTTT.

CDR3 amino acids: CASSVVGTAGQPQHF. The CDR3 bases are TGTGCCAGCAGCGTAGTTGGGACAGCGGGTCAGCCCCAGCATTTT. The chain recombines TRBV9 with TRBJ1-5; TRBD1 matches 7 bases. Trimming took 0 bases from V and 6 from J; bases not matched to a gene: 6. This CDR3 spans 15 amino acids. Per germline, CDR1 SGDLS and CDR2 YYNGEE.

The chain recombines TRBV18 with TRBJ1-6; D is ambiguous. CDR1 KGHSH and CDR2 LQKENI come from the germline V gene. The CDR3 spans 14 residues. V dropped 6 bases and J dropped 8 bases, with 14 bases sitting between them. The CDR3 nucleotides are TGTGCCAGCTCCGATAGTTCGTTTGATTCACCCCTCCACTTT. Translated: CASSDSSFDSPLHF.

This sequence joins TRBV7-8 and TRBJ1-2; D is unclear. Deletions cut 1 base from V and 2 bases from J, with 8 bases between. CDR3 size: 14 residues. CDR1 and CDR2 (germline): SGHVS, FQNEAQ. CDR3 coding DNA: TGTGCCAGCAGCTTAGGCACGGGGAACTATGGCTACACCTTC. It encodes CASSLGTGNYGYTF. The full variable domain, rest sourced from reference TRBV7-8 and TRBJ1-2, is GAGVSQSPRYKVAKRGQDVALRCDPISGHVSLFWYQQALGQGPEFLTYFQNEAQLDKSGLPSDRFFAERPEGSVSTLKIQRTQQEDSAVYLCASSLGTGNYGYTFGSGTRLTVV.

CDR3 residues: CASSPDRGGLYGYTF. The CDR3 DNA follows: TGTGCCAGCAGCCCGGACAGGGGAGGGCTCTATGGCTACACCTTC. V gene TRBV7-2 combines with J gene TRBJ1-2; 9 bases line up with TRBD1. Germline CDR1 SGHTA, CDR2 FQGNSA. The CDR3 is 15 residues long. J gave up 4 bases and V 5 bases, and 8 bases lay outside the gene matches.

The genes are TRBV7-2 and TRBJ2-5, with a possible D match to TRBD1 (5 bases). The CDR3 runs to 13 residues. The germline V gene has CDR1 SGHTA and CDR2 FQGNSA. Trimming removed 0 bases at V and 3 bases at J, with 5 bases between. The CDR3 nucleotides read TGTGCCAGCAGCTTAGCCAGGGAAGAGACCCAGTACTTC. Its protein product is CASSLAREETQYF. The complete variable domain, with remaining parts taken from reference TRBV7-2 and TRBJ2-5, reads GAGVSQSPSNKVTEKGKDVELRCDPISGHTALYWYRQSLGQGLEFLIYFQGNSAPDKSGLPSDRFSAERTGGSVSTLTIQRTQQEDSAVYLCASSLAREETQYFGPGTRLLVL.

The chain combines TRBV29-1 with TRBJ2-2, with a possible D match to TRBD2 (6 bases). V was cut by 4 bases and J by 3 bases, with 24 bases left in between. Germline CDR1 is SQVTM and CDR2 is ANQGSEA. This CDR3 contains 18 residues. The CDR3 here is CSVVSRGADSGDTGELFF. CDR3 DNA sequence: TGCAGCGTTGTATCGCGCGGGGCGGATTCCGGGGACACCGGGGAGCTGTTTTTT.

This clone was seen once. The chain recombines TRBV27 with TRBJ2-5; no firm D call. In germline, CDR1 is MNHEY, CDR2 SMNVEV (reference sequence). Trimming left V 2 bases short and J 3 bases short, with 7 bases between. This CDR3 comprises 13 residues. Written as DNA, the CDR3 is TGTGCCAGCAGTTTACAACGGGAAGAGACCCAGTACTTC. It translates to CASSLQREETQYF.

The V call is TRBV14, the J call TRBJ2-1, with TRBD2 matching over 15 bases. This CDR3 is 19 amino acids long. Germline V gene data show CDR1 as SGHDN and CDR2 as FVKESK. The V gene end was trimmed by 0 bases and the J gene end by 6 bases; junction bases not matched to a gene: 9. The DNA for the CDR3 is TGTGCCAGCAGCCAAGATCCCGGGACTAGCGGGGGGCGTTTCAATGAGCAGTTCTTC. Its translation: CASSQDPGTSGGRFNEQFF.

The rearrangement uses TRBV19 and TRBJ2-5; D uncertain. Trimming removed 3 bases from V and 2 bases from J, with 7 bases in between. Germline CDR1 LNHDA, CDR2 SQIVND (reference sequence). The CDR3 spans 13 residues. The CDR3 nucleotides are TGTGCCAGTAGTATCAGGCGGCAAGAGACCCAGTACTTC. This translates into CASSIRRQETQYF.

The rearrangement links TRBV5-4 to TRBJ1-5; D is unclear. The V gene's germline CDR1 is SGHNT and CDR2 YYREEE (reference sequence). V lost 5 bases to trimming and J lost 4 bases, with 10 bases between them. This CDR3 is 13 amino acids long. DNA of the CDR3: TGTGCCAGCAGTACCGACCCTAATCAGCCCCAGCATTTT. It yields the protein CASSTDPNQPQHF. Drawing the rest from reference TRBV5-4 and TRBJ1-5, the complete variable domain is ETGVTQSPTHLIKTRGQQVTLRCSSQSGHNTVSWYQQALGQGPQFIFQYYREEENGRGNFPPRFSGLQFPNYSSELNVNALELDDSALYLCASSTDPNQPQHFGDGTRLSIL.

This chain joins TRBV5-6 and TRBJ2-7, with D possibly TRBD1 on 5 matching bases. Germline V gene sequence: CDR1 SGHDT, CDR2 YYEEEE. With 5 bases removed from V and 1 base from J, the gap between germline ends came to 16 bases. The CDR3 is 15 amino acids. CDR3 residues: CASSRGTGFSYEQYV. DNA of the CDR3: TGTGCCAGCAGTAGAGGAACAGGATTTTCCTACGAGCAGTACGTC.

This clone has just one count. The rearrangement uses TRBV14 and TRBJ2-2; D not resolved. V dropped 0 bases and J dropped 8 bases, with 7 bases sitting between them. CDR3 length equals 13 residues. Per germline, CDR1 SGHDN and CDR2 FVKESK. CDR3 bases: TGTGCCAGCAGCCAAGATTCTTGGGGGGAGCTGTTTTTT. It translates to CASSQDSWGELFF.

This CDR3 reads CASSKGRTGVPYEQYV. The CDR3 DNA reads TGTGCCAGCAGCAAAGGGAGGACAGGGGTACCGTACGAGCAGTACGTC. The J gene is TRBJ2-7, the V gene TRBV21-1; TRBD1, the table's D call, was not compared with the DNA. TRBV21-1 is a documented pseudogene. This CDR3 region has 16 residues.

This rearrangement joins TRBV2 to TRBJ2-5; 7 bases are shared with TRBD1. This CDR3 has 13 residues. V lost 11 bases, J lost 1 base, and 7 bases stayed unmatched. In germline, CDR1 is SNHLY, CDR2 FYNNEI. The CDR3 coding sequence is TGTGCCGGTCGACAGGGAATCCAAGAGACCCAGTACTTC. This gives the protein CAGRQGIQETQYF.

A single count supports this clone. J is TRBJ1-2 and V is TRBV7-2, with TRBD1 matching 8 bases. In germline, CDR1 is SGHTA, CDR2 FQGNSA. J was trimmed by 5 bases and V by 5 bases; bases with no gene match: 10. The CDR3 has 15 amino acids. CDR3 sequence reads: CASSPSGGARYGYTF. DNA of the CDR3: TGTGCCAGCAGCCCCTCAGGGGGCGCCCGGTATGGCTACACCTTC. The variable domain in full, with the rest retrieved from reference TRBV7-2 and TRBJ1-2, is GAGVSQSPSNKVTEKGKDVELRCDPISGHTALYWYRQSLGQGLEFLIYFQGNSAPDKSGLPSDRFSAERTGGSVSTLTIQRTQQEDSAVYLCASSPSGGARYGYTFGSGTRLTVV.

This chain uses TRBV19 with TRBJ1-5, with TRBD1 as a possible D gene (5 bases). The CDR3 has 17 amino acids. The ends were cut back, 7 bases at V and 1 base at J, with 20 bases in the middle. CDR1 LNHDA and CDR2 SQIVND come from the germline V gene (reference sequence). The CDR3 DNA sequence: TGTGCCAGTAAATTTGGTCAGGGTTCGAGAAGCAATCAGCCCCAGCATTTT. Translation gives CASKFGQGSRSNQPQHF.

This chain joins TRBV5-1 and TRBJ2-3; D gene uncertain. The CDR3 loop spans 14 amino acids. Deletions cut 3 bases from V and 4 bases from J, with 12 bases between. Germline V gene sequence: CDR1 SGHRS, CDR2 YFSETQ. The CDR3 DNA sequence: TGCGCCAGCAGCTCGGCGGAAGCAGCAGATACGCAGTATTTT. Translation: CASSSAEAADTQYF.

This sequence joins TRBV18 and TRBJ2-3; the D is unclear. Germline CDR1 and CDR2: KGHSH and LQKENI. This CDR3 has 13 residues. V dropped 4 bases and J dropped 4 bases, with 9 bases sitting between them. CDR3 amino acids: CASSRWGSDTQYF. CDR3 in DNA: TGTGCCAGCTCACGTTGGGGTTCAGATACGCAGTATTTT.

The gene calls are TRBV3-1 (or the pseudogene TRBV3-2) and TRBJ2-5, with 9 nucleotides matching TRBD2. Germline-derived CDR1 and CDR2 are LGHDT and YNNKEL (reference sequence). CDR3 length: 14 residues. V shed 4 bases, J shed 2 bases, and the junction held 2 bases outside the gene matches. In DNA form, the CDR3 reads TGTGCCAGCAGCCGGGCGGGGGGGCAAGAGACCCAGTACTTC. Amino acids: CASSRAGGQETQYF.